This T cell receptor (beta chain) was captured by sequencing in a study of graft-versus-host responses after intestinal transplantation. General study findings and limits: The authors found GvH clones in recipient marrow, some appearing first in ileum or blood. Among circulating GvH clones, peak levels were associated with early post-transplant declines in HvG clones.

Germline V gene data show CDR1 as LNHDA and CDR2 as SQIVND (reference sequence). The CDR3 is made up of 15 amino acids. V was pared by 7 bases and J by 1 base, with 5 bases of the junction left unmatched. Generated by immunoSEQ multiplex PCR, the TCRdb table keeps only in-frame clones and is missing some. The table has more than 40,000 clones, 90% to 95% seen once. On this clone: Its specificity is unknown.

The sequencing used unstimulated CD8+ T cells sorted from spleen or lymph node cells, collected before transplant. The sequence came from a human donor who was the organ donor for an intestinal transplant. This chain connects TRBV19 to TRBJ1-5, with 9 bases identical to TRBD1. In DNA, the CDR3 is TGTGCCAGTACGACAGGGGGACGCAGCAATCAGCCCCAGCATTTT. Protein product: CASTTGGRSNQPQHF.